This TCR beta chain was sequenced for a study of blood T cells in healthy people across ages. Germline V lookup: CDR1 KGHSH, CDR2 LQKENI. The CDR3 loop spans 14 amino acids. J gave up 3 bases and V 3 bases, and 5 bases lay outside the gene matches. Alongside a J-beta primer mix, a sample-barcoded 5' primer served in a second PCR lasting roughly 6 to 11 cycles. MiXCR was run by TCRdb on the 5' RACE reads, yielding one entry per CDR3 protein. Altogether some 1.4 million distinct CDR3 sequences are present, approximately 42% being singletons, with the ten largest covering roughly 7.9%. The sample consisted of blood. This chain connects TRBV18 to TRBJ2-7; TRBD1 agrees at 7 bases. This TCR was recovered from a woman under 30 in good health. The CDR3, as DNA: TGTGCCAGCTCACCTTGGGACAGCGACTACGAGCAGTACTTC. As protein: CASSPWDSDYEQYF.